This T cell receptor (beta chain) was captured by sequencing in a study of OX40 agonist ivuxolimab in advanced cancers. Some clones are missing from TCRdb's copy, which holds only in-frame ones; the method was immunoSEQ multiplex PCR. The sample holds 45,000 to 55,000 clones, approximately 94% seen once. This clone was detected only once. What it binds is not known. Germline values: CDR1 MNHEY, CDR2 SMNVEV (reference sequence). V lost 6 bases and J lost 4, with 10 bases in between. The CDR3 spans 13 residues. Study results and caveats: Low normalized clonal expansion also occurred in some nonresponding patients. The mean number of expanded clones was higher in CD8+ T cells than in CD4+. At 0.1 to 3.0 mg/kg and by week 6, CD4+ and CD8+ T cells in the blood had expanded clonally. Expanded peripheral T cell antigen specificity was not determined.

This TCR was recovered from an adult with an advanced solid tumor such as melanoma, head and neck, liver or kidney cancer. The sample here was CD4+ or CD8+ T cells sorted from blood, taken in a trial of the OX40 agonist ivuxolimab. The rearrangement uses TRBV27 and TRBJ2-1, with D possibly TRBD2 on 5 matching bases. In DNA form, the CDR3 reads TGTGCCAGCAGACTGGACTCTTACAATGAGCAGTTCTTC. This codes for CASRLDSYNEQFF.